Here is one T cell receptor (beta chain) with its context. Clones were sequenced by immunoSEQ multiplex PCR, and TCRdb holds only the in-frame ones, with some missing. The sample gives 150,000 to 200,000 clones, more than 75% of which show up once; about 18% is in the top ten. The data were obtained in a study of blood T cell repertoires in COVID-19. CDR1 SGDLS and CDR2 YYNGEE come from the germline V gene. This CDR3 spans 15 amino acids. V lost 0 bases to trimming and J lost 4 bases; unmatched junction nucleotides: 2. Source material: peripheral blood. The clonotype originates from a person aged 70 to 85 with COVID-19, enrolled during active disease. This chain joins TRBV9 and TRBJ2-1; 9 positions match TRBD2. In DNA, the CDR3 is TGTGCCAGCAGCGTAGGACTAGCGGTTTACAATGAGCAGTTCTTC. This encodes CASSVGLAVYNEQFF.